The next 23 T cell receptor beta chains were all read from a single sample in a study of T cell responses to AZD1222 COVID-19 vaccine. Produced via immunoSEQ multiplex PCR; TCRdb's table is partial and in-frame only. The table includes 140,000 to 150,000 clones, about 90% detected once. The sequenced sample was peripheral blood, obtained 28 days after the second AZD1222 dose. The receptors come from an adult who received the AZD1222 COVID-19 vaccine.

The sample holds a few counts of this clone. V is TRBV3-1 (or the pseudogene TRBV3-2) and J is TRBJ1-4; D might be TRBD1 (6 bases). The CDR3 has 15 residues. The germline V and J ends were trimmed by 0 bases and 6 bases, with 11 bases remaining between them. Germline V gene data show CDR1 as LGHDT and CDR2 as YNNKEL (reference sequence). The CDR3 DNA reads as TGTGCCAGCAGCCAAGATTCAGGGGTGGATGAAAAACTGTTTTTT. Its translation: CASSQDSGVDEKLFF.

Note on this clone: At one end, the junction sequence differs from germline, possibly due to a read error. This rearrangement joins TRBV5-3 to TRBJ2-7, with D tentatively TRBD1 (6 bases). TRBV5-3 carries the ORF label, with uncertain function. This CDR3 contains 14 residues. In DNA, the CDR3 is TGTGCCAGAAGCCGGCGGCCTTCAGGGGCCACTTCACGCTTC. As protein: CARSRRPSGATSRF.

The V gene is TRBV18, the J gene TRBJ1-5, with 8 bases matching TRBD1. Trimming took 0 bases from V and 7 from J; bases not matched to a gene: 11. The length of the CDR3 is 17 residues. Per the germline V gene, CDR1 is KGHSH and CDR2 is LQKENI. CDR3 amino acids: CASSPPYRTGRQQPQHF. DNA of the CDR3: TGTGCCAGCTCACCACCGTATCGGACAGGGAGGCAACAGCCCCAGCATTTT.

J is TRBJ2-7 and V is TRBV2, with D perhaps TRBD1 (6 bases). This CDR3 spans 14 amino acids. Trimming left V 7 bases short and J 3 bases short, with 16 bases between. Germline values: CDR1 SNHLY, CDR2 FYNNEI. The CDR3: CASNNPGRGYEQYF. Written as DNA, the CDR3 is TGTGCCAGCAATAATCCGGGCAGGGGCTACGAGCAGTACTTC.

The rearrangement uses TRBV27 and TRBJ1-2, with D unresolved. Trimming shortened V by 5 bases and J by 3 bases, and 22 bases separated the two germline ends. In germline, CDR1 is MNHEY, CDR2 SMNVEV (reference sequence). The CDR3 runs to 17 residues. The CDR3 nucleotides read TGTGCCAGCAGTAGGTGGCGGGAGAAGCGGAACTACTATGGCTACACCTTC. Amino acid sequence: CASSRWREKRNYYGYTF.

This chain joins TRBV7-3 and TRBJ1-5, with D tentatively TRBD1 (5 bases). The V gene's germline CDR1 is SGHTA and CDR2 FQGTGA. This CDR3 comprises 15 residues. Trimming took off 2 bases at V and 4 bases at J, with 12 bases between the two ends. For the CDR3, the DNA is TGTGCCAGCAGCTTATCGGGCAGGGTTAATCAGCCCCAGCATTTT. Encoded protein: CASSLSGRVNQPQHF.

The chain couples TRBV4-2 to TRBJ2-5, with D possibly matching TRBD2 (5 bases). Trimming cost V 0 bases and J 4 bases, with 24 bases left between them. This CDR3 contains 19 residues. The germline V gene has CDR1 LGHNA and CDR2 YNFKEQ. CDR3 residues: CASSQDLNRASSYVETQYF. The CDR3 DNA reads TGTGCCAGCAGCCAAGATTTGAATCGGGCTAGCAGTTACGTAGAGACCCAGTACTTC.

The chain uses TRBV19 and TRBJ1-3; D unclear. CDR3 length: 16 residues. The ends were cut back, 1 base at V and 2 bases at J, with 12 bases in the middle. From germline, CDR1 is LNHDA and CDR2 SQIVND (reference sequence). The CDR3 here is CASSIGVEQAGNTIYF. CDR3 DNA: TGTGCCAGTAGTATAGGTGTGGAACAAGCTGGAAACACCATATATTTT.

In its sample, this clone was seen a few times. This sample also contains other DNA sequences that code for the same CDR3. The chain carries TRBV10-3 and TRBJ1-1; TRBD1 is a possible D gene (5 bases). Per the germline V gene, CDR1 is ENHRY and CDR2 is SYGVKD. V was shortened by 2 bases and J by 1 base, with 8 bases between the two germline ends. CDR3 length equals 14 residues. The CDR3 nucleotides read TGTGCCATCAGTGAGGGGCAGGGGAACACTGAAGCTTTCTTT. This gives the protein CAISEGQGNTEAFF.

The chain couples TRBV4-2 to TRBJ2-3; 7 bases match TRBD2. The CDR3 has 15 residues. With 1 base clipped from V and 2 bases from J, the junction kept 3 bases outside the gene matches. Germline V gives CDR1 LGHNA, CDR2 YNFKEQ. This CDR3 reads CASSQAQRDTDTQYF. In nucleotides, the CDR3 is TGTGCCAGCAGCCAAGCTCAGCGGGACACAGATACGCAGTATTTT.

V and J are TRBV30 and TRBJ1-5, with D maybe TRBD1 (6 bases). Per the germline V gene, CDR1 is GTSNPN and CDR2 is SVGIG (reference sequence). V lost 4 bases and J 5 bases, leaving 12 bases between the germline ends. This CDR3 has 13 amino acids. Here the CDR3 DNA reads TGTGCCTGGAAACAGGGTGGAGATCAGCCCCAGCATTTT. It is translated as CAWKQGGDQPQHF. The full variable domain, rest sourced from reference TRBV30 and TRBJ1-5, is SQTIHQWPATLVQPVGSPLSLECTVEGTSNPNLYWYRQAAGRGLQLLFYSVGIGQISSEVPQNLSASRPQDRQFILSSKKLLLSDSGFYLCAWKQGGDQPQHFGDGTRLSIL.

The chain combines TRBV15 with TRBJ2-5, with D hard to call. The CDR3 is 11 amino acids. Trimming pared 1 base from V and 4 bases from J, leaving 1 base between. From germline, CDR1 is LNHNV and CDR2 YYDKDF (reference sequence). CDR3 sequence reads: CATSRGETQYF. For the CDR3, the DNA is TGTGCCACCAGCAGAGGAGAGACCCAGTACTTC.

This rearrangement joins TRBV3-1 (or the pseudogene TRBV3-2) to TRBJ1-1, with D hard to call. Germline loops: CDR1 LGHDT, CDR2 YNNKEL (reference sequence). The CDR3 covers 15 residues. Deletions cut 4 bases from V and 2 bases from J, with 14 bases between. This CDR3 is CASSRVSGRNTEAFF. In DNA, the CDR3 is TGTGCCAGCAGCCGGGTCAGTGGTCGTAACACTGAAGCTTTCTTT.

The V and J genes are TRBV9 and TRBJ1-3; no reliable D call. Per the germline V gene, CDR1 is SGDLS and CDR2 is YYNGEE. V lost 3 bases to trimming and J lost 0 bases, with 7 bases between them. The CDR3 sequence is 14 residues long. CDR3 protein: CASSATVSGNTIYF. In DNA, the CDR3 is TGTGCCAGCAGCGCAACAGTCTCTGGAAACACCATATATTTT.

The CDR3 DNA reads TGCGCCAGCAGCTTCTCCAGACAGATTAATGAAAAACTGTTTTTT. This codes for CASSFSRQINEKLFF. This rearrangement joins TRBV5-1 to TRBJ1-4; tentative D call: TRBD1 (5 bases). The germline gives CDR1 SGHRS, CDR2 YFSETQ. CDR3 length equals 15 residues. Trimming left V 2 bases short and J 4 bases short, with 12 bases between.

J is TRBJ1-4 and V is TRBV7-9, with D perhaps TRBD1 (5 bases). V was cut by 7 bases and J by 5 bases, with 11 bases left in between. This CDR3 has 13 residues. The germline V gene encodes CDR1 SEHNR and CDR2 FQNEAQ (reference sequence). CDR3 in amino acids: CASTKTDNEKLFF. The CDR3 DNA reads as TGTGCCAGCACCAAGACAGACAATGAAAAACTGTTTTTT. The full variable domain, in which reference TRBV7-9 and TRBJ1-4 provide the parts outside the CDR3, is DTGVSQNPRHKITKRGQNVTFRCDPISEHNRLYWYRQTLGQGPEFLTYFQNEAQLEKSRLLSDRFSAERPKGSFSTLEIQRTEQGDSAMYLCASTKTDNEKLFFGSGTQLSVL.

This chain links TRBV24-1 with TRBJ2-1; 11 positions match TRBD1. This CDR3 has 16 residues. The trim removed 4 bases at V and 6 bases at J, leaving 7 bases unmatched. Germline V lookup: CDR1 KGHDR, CDR2 SFDVKD. CDR3 amino acids: CATSDPTGTGGNEQFF. CDR3 coding DNA: TGTGCCACCAGTGACCCCACCGGGACAGGGGGCAATGAGCAGTTCTTC.

The rearrangement links TRBV6-2 or TRBV6-3 to TRBJ1-2; D is unclear. Germline V gene lookup returns CDR1 MNHEY and CDR2 SVGEGT. V shed 0 bases and J shed 5 bases, with 10 bases lying between them. The length of the CDR3 is 14 residues. CDR3 nucleotide sequence: TGTGCCAGCAGTTACTCGATAACCAGTTATGGCTACACCTTC. Its protein product is CASSYSITSYGYTF.

The J gene is TRBJ2-3, the V gene TRBV9, with D tentatively TRBD2 (6 bases). Germline CDR1 SGDLS, CDR2 YYNGEE. The V end lost 0 bases, the J end lost 6 bases, and 11 bases lay between the germline ends. There are 14 residues in the CDR3. The CDR3 region is CASSVDGRGDTQYF. In DNA form, the CDR3 reads TGTGCCAGCAGCGTAGATGGTCGGGGGGATACGCAGTATTTT.

CDR3: CATSGLVNEQFF. The CDR3 bases are TGTGCCACCTCGGGACTAGTGAATGAGCAGTTCTTC. This chain links TRBV24-1 with TRBJ2-1; 8 bases match TRBD2. The CDR3 extends over 12 amino acids. The germline V gene has CDR1 KGHDR and CDR2 SFDVKD. With V trimmed by 9 bases and J by 7 bases, 4 bases remained unmatched.

The rearrangement joins TRBV25-1 to TRBJ1-1; D not certain. V gave up 5 bases and J gave up 5 bases, with 18 bases separating them. The CDR3 covers 15 residues. Germline assignment: CDR1 MGHDK and CDR2 SYGVNS. CDR3 DNA: TGTGCCAGCAGTTTCCGGCTGGGAGGTAGTACTGAAGCTTTCTTT. It translates to CASSFRLGGSTEAFF.

The chain is built from TRBV18 and TRBJ2-2; 10 nucleotides align to TRBD1. CDR3 length: 18 residues. In germline, CDR1 is KGHSH, CDR2 LQKENI. The J segment lost 2 bases and the V segment lost 3 bases, leaving 9 bases of the junction unmatched. This CDR3 reads CASSPRGGTGANTGELFF. The CDR3 coding sequence is TGTGCCAGCTCACCCCGTGGCGGGACAGGGGCTAACACCGGGGAGCTGTTTTTT.

CDR3 in amino acids: CASLGDDEKLFF. The CDR3 nucleotides read TGTGCCAGCCTCGGGGACGATGAAAAACTGTTTTTT. The genes are TRBV2 and TRBJ1-4; maybe TRBD1 (5 bases). V lost 8 bases and J 6 bases, leaving 10 bases between the germline ends. In germline, CDR1 is SNHLY, CDR2 FYNNEI. CDR3 length: 12 amino acids.